This T cell receptor beta chain was observed in a study of STAT3 mutations in large granular lymphocyte leukemia. Whole-study results and caveats: Every T-cell large granular lymphocyte leukemia patient had at least one immunodominant TCR beta clonotype.

Sequencing was performed with immunoSEQ multiplex PCR; in TCRdb, only in-frame clones are kept and a portion is missing. The table lists tens of thousands of clones, approximately 94% of them singletons. The CDR3 has 13 residues. Trimming took 8 bases from V and 2 from J, leaving 13 bases between them. In germline, CDR1 is LNHDA, CDR2 SQIVND (reference sequence). Concerning this clone itself: The antigen is unknown.

The clonotype comes from a man in his forties or fifties with T-cell large granular lymphocyte leukemia. Some clones in this sample may be carry-over from other donors' samples. V gene TRBV19 combines with J gene TRBJ2-7; no definite D call. Sample: peripheral blood mononuclear cells. The CDR3 sequence is CASSGAVAYEQYF. The CDR3 bases are TGTGCCAGTTCTGGTGCAGTGGCCTACGAGCAGTACTTC.